A selection of T cell receptor beta chains follows, all from one sample in a study of CD8 T cells in Susac syndrome. TCRdb passed the immunoSEQ multiplex PCR reads through MiXCR, listing each CDR3 protein once. The data hold about 80,000 distinct CDR3 sequences, with approximately 94% observed a single time. Sample: CD8+ T cells from PBMCs. Every receptor here comes from a human donor in good health. CDR3s include the opening cysteine and the closing phenylalanine or tryptophan. The order of the fields is V gene, J gene, clone size, CDR3 protein. Clone size is shown for a subset of rows, as once, few, many or a class of expanded clone.

TRBV12-5	TRBJ2-1	.	CASGLVLGRSNEQFF
TRBV20-1	TRBJ2-1	.	CSEEGVGNEQFF
TRBV28	TRBJ2-3	once	CASSLLAGDSDTQYF
TRBV13	TRBJ1-1	.	CASSRGQNTEAFF
TRBV12-3/TRBV12-4	TRBJ1-1	.	CASILTEAFF
TRBV4-1	TRBJ2-1	.	CASSQESSYNEQFF
TRBV29-1	TRBJ1-1	.	CSVAVGGTEAFF
TRBV20-1	TRBJ2-5	.	CSAKQGGTQETQYF
TRBV5-6	TRBJ2-1	.	CASSLGQGNEQFF
TRBV20-1	TRBJ1-2	.	CSVFFAPPGANYGYTF
TRBV6-5	TRBJ2-1	few	CASRWRSSYNEQFF
TRBV20-1	TRBJ2-3	once	CSAPGLAGTDTQYF
TRBV19	TRBJ1-6	.	CASSIGTGNSPLHF
TRBV6-5	TRBJ2-5	.	CASSSFTGLPETQYF
TRBV7-9	TRBJ2-7	.	CASSSLAGGPYEQYF
TRBV5-4	TRBJ2-3	once	CASRGQGSDTQYF
TRBV20-1	TRBJ2-1	.	CSVPDSPNEQFF
TRBV20-1	TRBJ1-1	.	CSARDLIREKITEAFF
TRBV4-1	TRBJ1-1	.	CASSQDAGAVDTEAFF
TRBV24-1	TRBJ2-1	once	CATSALAEHNEQFF
TRBV4-3	TRBJ2-7	.	CASSQSGTHEQYF
TRBV6-4	TRBJ2-3	.	CASSERGTDTQYF
TRBV29-1	TRBJ1-1	.	CSVESARGDPEAFF
TRBV11-2	TRBJ1-1	once	CASSLVQITEAFF
TRBV6-4	TRBJ2-3	.	CASSDKRGGSDTQYF
TRBV13	TRBJ2-5	.	CASSLYLADQETQYF
TRBV6-6	TRBJ2-5	.	CASSPNRVTQETQYF
TRBV13	TRBJ1-2	.	CASSPARGSYTF
TRBV5-6	TRBJ1-5	.	CASSPGYYQPQHF
TRBV6-2/TRBV6-3	TRBJ2-3	.	CASSYRPGQGTDTQYF
TRBV9	TRBJ1-2	.	CASSVGQDYGYTF
TRBV24-1	TRBJ2-7	.	CATPKRGNYEQYF
TRBV2	TRBJ2-7	.	CATQAGATYEQYF
TRBV19	TRBJ2-3	.	CASSSTEVLTDTQYF
TRBV12-3/TRBV12-4	TRBJ2-7	.	CASSFGTAYEQYF
TRBV27	TRBJ2-7	once	CASSYAGTGEEQYF
TRBV9	TRBJ2-7	once	CASSVVPDFTYEQYF
TRBV9	TRBJ1-6	.	CASTAPNGALHF
TRBV29-1	TRBJ1-2	.	CSVAEGDRPYVYGYTF
TRBV7-2	TRBJ1-1	.	CASSLNRVIGNTEAFF
TRBV20-1	TRBJ2-1	.	CSARPRGLAYNEQFF
TRBV7-9	TRBJ1-2	.	CASSLSSRQGIYGYTF